This T cell receptor (beta chain) stems from a study of identifying expanded T cells in peripheral blood. Study conclusions and caveats: Over approximately two and four weeks, about 15 and 18 clones changed, versus roughly 1.1 between replicates. Variance in clone template counts between two-week samples significantly increased with total template count across all healthy donors.

Concerning this clone: Its antigen is unidentified.

Looked up from germline, CDR1 is ENHRY and CDR2 is SYGVKD. V lost 0 bases and J lost 5, with 13 bases in between. CDR3 length equals 15 residues. This table comes from immunoSEQ multiplex PCR, and its TCRdb copy is limited to in-frame clones, with some not included. The sample has around 82,000 clones; less than 90% are singletons. The J gene is TRBJ1-2, the V gene TRBV10-3; D is possibly TRBD1 (5 bases). Sequenced sample: blood. This clonotype was obtained from a person aged 18-69 years in good health. CDR3 DNA sequence: TGTGCCATCAGTGAGTCGAGGGGCGGAGGTTATGGCTACACCTTC. This codes for CAISESRGGGYGYTF.